The 17 T cell receptor beta chains below all came from one sample that was sequenced in a study of T cell repertoires and HLA-DP antigens. These receptors have no identified antigens. Only in-frame clones appear in the TCRdb table, and some are missing; sequencing was by immunoSEQ multiplex PCR. The sample lists around 110,000 clones, 80% to 95% occurring once. The sequenced sample consisted of CD4+ T cells from PBMCs. The receptors stem from a woman aged 18 to 35 in good health and CMV-seronegative.

The chain couples TRBV5-6 to TRBJ1-3; no reliable D call. V was shortened by 3 bases and J by 0 bases, with 13 bases between the two germline ends. Germline-derived CDR1 and CDR2 are SGHDT and YYEEEE. The CDR3 is made up of 16 amino acids. CDR3 in amino acids: CASSYPLADSGNTIYF. In DNA form, the CDR3 reads TGTGCCAGCAGCTATCCCTTGGCCGACTCTGGAAACACCATATATTTT.

This clone appeared a single time. V usage is TRBV5-1 and J usage is TRBJ1-5, with 7 bases that match TRBD1. The CDR3 sequence is 15 residues long. CDR1 is SGHRS, CDR2 YFSETQ, per germline. After removal of 0 bases from V and 2 bases from J, the junction contained 2 bases not matched to a gene. DNA for the CDR3: TGCGCCAGCAGCTTGGGGGACAGCCGCAATCAGCCCCAGCATTTT. Amino acid sequence: CASSLGDSRNQPQHF.

This sequence joins TRBV5-1 and TRBJ1-1; D is ambiguous. Trimming left V 5 bases short and J 1 base short, with 9 bases between. Germline V CDR1 and CDR2: SGHRS, YFSETQ. This CDR3 comprises 13 residues. CDR3 coding DNA: TGCGCCAGCAGACCTACACAGAACACTGAAGCTTTCTTT. It translates to CASRPTQNTEAFF.

The chain combines TRBV5-3 with TRBJ2-6; D remains ambiguous. TRBV5-3 is classed as an ORF, of uncertain function. Trimming left V 1 base short and J 10 bases short, with 15 bases between. The CDR3 extends over 15 amino acids. The CDR3 DNA is TGTGCCAGAAGCTTGCCCCAGCGAGAGGCAAACGTCCTGACTTTC. The encoded protein is CARSLPQREANVLTF.

This clone is a singleton in its sample. The gene calls are TRBV6-6 and TRBJ1-1; D perhaps matches TRBD1 (5 bases). Trimming stripped 5 bases from V and 4 bases from J, with 20 bases between. The CDR3 contains 16 residues. Germline-derived CDR1 and CDR2 are MNHNY and SVGAGI (reference sequence). The CDR3 loop reads CASSARTGLGATEAFF. CDR3 in DNA: TGTGCCAGCAGTGCGAGGACGGGCCTTGGGGCCACTGAAGCTTTCTTT.

The V gene is TRBV27, the J gene TRBJ2-5; 11 bases are shared with TRBD2. J lost 5 bases, V lost 4 bases, and 9 bases had no gene match. The length of the CDR3 is 16 residues. Germline V gene data show CDR1 as MNHEY and CDR2 as SMNVEV (reference sequence). The CDR3 DNA sequence: TGTGCCAGCAGTTCTCCCGGGACTAGCGGAGGGGAGACCCAGTACTTC. This sequence encodes CASSSPGTSGGETQYF.

The chain uses TRBV6-1 and TRBJ2-7, with a tentative D call TRBD1 (6 bases). The CDR3 length is 18 residues. CDR1 is MNHNS and CDR2 is SASEGT in the germline V gene. Trimming took off 4 bases at V and 2 bases at J, with 24 bases between the two ends. CDR3 nucleotide sequence: TGTGCCAGCAGTGCACGAATCCCGGTTCTGGGGGCCCCCTACGAGCAGTACTTC. The encoded protein is CASSARIPVLGAPYEQYF.

CDR3 loop: CASSATGTGRLEAFF. CDR3 nucleotides: TGTGCCAGCAGTGCCACCGGGACAGGAAGACTTGAAGCTTTCTTT. This chain joins TRBV6-4 and TRBJ1-1, with 8 bases that match TRBD1. Germline V gene lookup returns CDR1 MRHNA and CDR2 SNTAGT. V shed 4 bases and J 7 bases; nucleotides not matched to a gene: 11. The CDR3 totals 15 residues.

This sequence joins TRBV7-8 and TRBJ1-4, with 9 bases matching TRBD1. The CDR3 has 17 residues. The trim removed 4 bases at V and 0 bases at J, leaving 6 bases unmatched. CDR1 is SGHVS and CDR2 is FQNEAQ in the germline V gene. The CDR3 sequence is CASSSDRGPATNEKLFF. In DNA form, the CDR3 reads TGTGCCAGCAGCTCGGACAGGGGACCCGCAACTAATGAAAAACTGTTTTTT. Full variable domain (missing parts from reference TRBV7-8 and TRBJ1-4): GAGVSQSPRYKVAKRGQDVALRCDPISGHVSLFWYQQALGQGPEFLTYFQNEAQLDKSGLPSDRFFAERPEGSVSTLKIQRTQQEDSAVYLCASSSDRGPATNEKLFFGSGTQLSVL.

As DNA, the CDR3 is TGCGCCAGCAGCTTGGTTGGGACTAGCGGGAGTGGTACGCAGTATTTT. Amino acids: CASSLVGTSGSGTQYF. The rearrangement links TRBV5-1 to TRBJ2-3; 14 bases map to TRBD2. CDR3 length equals 16 residues. Losses at the gene ends were 0 bases for V and 8 bases for J; bases not matched to a gene: 5. Germline loops: CDR1 SGHRS, CDR2 YFSETQ.

The chain carries TRBV29-1 and TRBJ1-2; tentatively, D is TRBD1 (6 bases). CDR3 length: 13 amino acids. CDR1 and CDR2 (germline): SQVTM, ANQGSEA. V was pared by 6 bases and J by 4 bases, with 15 bases between. CDR3 amino acids: CSVTGLNSYGYTF. The CDR3 DNA reads as TGCAGCGTCACAGGGTTAAATAGCTATGGCTACACCTTC.

The CDR3: CSVASPLAKNIQYF. The DNA for the CDR3 is TGCAGCGTTGCCAGTCCTCTAGCCAAAAACATTCAGTACTTC. The chain recombines TRBV29-1 with TRBJ2-4; D is ambiguous. This CDR3 has 14 residues. Germline-derived CDR1 and CDR2 are SQVTM and ANQGSEA. V lost 4 bases and J lost 0, with 10 bases in between.

In this sample, this clone turned up a few times. The rearrangement joins TRBV7-3 to TRBJ2-1; 9 positions match TRBD2. Trimming removed 5 bases from V and 3 bases from J; junction bases left unmatched: 8. Germline V gene lookup returns CDR1 SGHTA and CDR2 FQGTGA. The CDR3 contains 16 residues. The DNA for the CDR3 is TGTGCCAGCAGCCCGACCGGCGGGAGGGGCTACAATGAGCAGTTCTTC. Translated, it gives CASSPTGGRGYNEQFF.

This chain uses TRBV5-5 with TRBJ1-2, with TRBD1 matching over 9 bases. Trimming removed 1 base from V and 8 bases from J; junction bases left unmatched: 15. Per the germline V gene, CDR1 is SGHKS and CDR2 is YYEKEE (reference sequence). The CDR3 is made up of 17 amino acids. CDR3 bases: TGTGCCAGCAGCTTGATGGGACAGGGCCAGGGTGTGTGGGGCTACACCTTC. Its protein product is CASSLMGQGQGVWGYTF.

DNA for the CDR3: TGCAGCTTCGTGACGGGGAGCTATGGCTACACCTTC. Protein sequence: CSFVTGSYGYTF. The J gene is TRBJ1-2, the V gene TRBV29-1; no definite D call. V dropped 8 bases and J dropped 4 bases, with 14 bases sitting between them. The CDR3 runs to 12 residues. Germline V CDR1 and CDR2: SQVTM, ANQGSEA.

For this clone: Relative to the germline gene, one junction end is altered; a read error may explain this. V and J are TRBV7-7 and TRBJ1-2; TRBD1 aligns across 8 bases. The CDR3 is 16 residues long. Germline loops: CDR1 SSHAT, CDR2 FNYEAQ (reference sequence). This CDR3 is CASSFETGDRENGYTF. CDR3 nucleotides: TGTGCTAGCAGCTTCGAGACAGGGGATAGAGAAAATGGCTACACCTTC.

The chain couples TRBV5-6 to TRBJ1-3; weak D call: TRBD1 (6 bases). This CDR3 is built from 17 residues. Trimming cost V 0 bases and J 0 bases, with 13 bases left between them. The germline CDR1 and CDR2 sequences are SGHDT and YYEEEE. The CDR3 bases are TGTGCCAGCAGCTTGGTTGGGGGCTGGTCCTCTGGAAACACCATATATTTT. Residues: CASSLVGGWSSGNTIYF.